Below are 22 T cell receptor beta chains sequenced from a single sample in a study of blood T cells in healthy people across ages. The use of a sample-barcoded 5' primer and a J-beta primer mix characterized a second PCR of 7 to 11 cycles. TCRdb called the 5' RACE reads again in MiXCR, with one record for every CDR3 protein. The data contain 700,000 or so distinct CDR3 sequences, about 24% of them singletons. The sample taken for sequencing was blood. These TCRs come from a man in his 70s in good health.

In this sample, this clonotype turned up a few times. The chain carries TRBV3-1 and TRBJ2-5; possible D gene TRBD2, 5 bases. This CDR3 comprises 13 residues. Germline lookup yields CDR1 LGHDT and CDR2 YNNKEL (reference sequence). Trimming removed 4 bases from V and 7 bases from J, with 13 bases in between. CDR3 sequence: CASSPQASSTQYF. The CDR3 DNA reads as TGTGCCAGCAGCCCTCAAGCTAGCTCGACCCAGTACTTC.

This clonotype was seen many times. This rearrangement joins TRBV7-9 to TRBJ1-1; D is possibly TRBD1 (6 bases). Germline CDR1 reads SEHNR; CDR2 reads FQNEAQ (reference sequence). CDR3 length equals 14 residues. Deletions cut 3 bases from V and 5 bases from J, with 13 bases between. The CDR3 DNA reads TGTGCCAGCAGCTTGCGGGTTAGGGGGACTGAAGCTTTCTTT. It translates to CASSLRVRGTEAFF.

The table lists this clonotype with a few counts. The genes are TRBV6-1 and TRBJ2-1; maybe TRBD2 (7 bases). V was pared by 5 bases and J by 6 bases, with 14 bases between. Germline CDR1 MNHNS, CDR2 SASEGT. There are 14 residues in the CDR3. The CDR3 DNA sequence: TGTGCCAGCAGTCTTCGGGGGGCTGGCAATGAGCAGTTCTTC. Translated: CASSLRGAGNEQFF.

The rearrangement links TRBV28 to TRBJ2-1, with D unclear. The tail of the sequence fits TRBJ2-7 better, so the J call may be wrong. Germline lookup yields CDR1 MDHEN and CDR2 SYDVKM. This CDR3 has 12 residues. The CDR3 nucleotides read TGTGCCAGCAGGGGCAGGAACTACGAGCAGTACTTC. Translated, it gives CASRGRNYEQYF.

This clonotype was counted between two and nine times. The genes are TRBV7-6 and TRBJ1-2; D is possibly TRBD1 (6 bases). Trimming took off 6 bases at V and 4 bases at J, with 21 bases between the two ends. This CDR3 region has 16 residues. CDR1 is SGHVS and CDR2 is FNYEAQ in the germline V gene. The CDR3 nucleotides are TGTGCCAGCAGGGAGGCCCAACAGGGACCACTCTATGGCTACACCTTC. This translates into CASREAQQGPLYGYTF.

J is TRBJ2-3 and V is TRBV27, with 12 bases identical to TRBD2. This CDR3 contains 15 residues. V dropped 6 bases and J dropped 5; count of bases not matched to a gene: 6. CDR1 and CDR2 (germline): MNHEY, SMNVEV (reference sequence). The CDR3 region is CASRGLAGGEDTQYF. CDR3 coding DNA: TGTGCCAGCAGGGGGCTAGCGGGGGGGGAAGATACGCAGTATTTT.

This chain connects TRBV18 to TRBJ1-1, with D possibly being TRBD1 (5 bases). Between the trimmed V and J ends, which lost 1 base and 11 bases, there was a span of 11 bases. The germline V gene has CDR1 KGHSH and CDR2 LQKENI. The CDR3 is 12 amino acids. The CDR3 here is CASSPRQGEAFF. CDR3 nucleotides: TGTGCCAGCTCACCACGGCAGGGAGAGGCTTTCTTT.

This clonotype was seen more than once but under ten times. The V call is TRBV7-9, the J call TRBJ1-2; D call uncertain. The germline V gene encodes CDR1 SEHNR and CDR2 FQNEAQ (reference sequence). V lost 5 bases and J 1 base, leaving 11 bases between the germline ends. The CDR3 covers 14 residues. Written as DNA, the CDR3 is TGTGCCAGCAGCGATACGACACTTAACTATGGCTACACCTTC. This codes for CASSDTTLNYGYTF.

There are a few counts of this clonotype. The gene calls are TRBV2 and TRBJ1-2, with D perhaps TRBD1 (5 bases). The germline CDR1 and CDR2 sequences are SNHLY and FYNNEI. V was clipped by 0 bases and J by 7 bases, with 12 bases between them. This CDR3 has 14 residues. CDR3 loop: CASSEAGQGGGYTF. The CDR3 region has the DNA TGTGCCAGCAGTGAAGCGGGCCAGGGCGGTGGCTACACCTTC.

Only a few counts were recorded for this clonotype. An end of the junction differs from the germline gene, which may be a read error. J is TRBJ1-4 and V is TRBV20-1; D gene ambiguous. This CDR3 region has 13 residues. Germline V gene data show CDR1 as DFQATT and CDR2 as SNEGSKA (reference sequence). The CDR3 sequence: CGAPVATNEKLFF. CDR3 bases: TGCGGTGCCCCCGTCGCAACTAATGAAAAACTGTTTTTT.

The sample holds one count of this clonotype. This chain connects TRBV6-1 to TRBJ1-1; D uncertain. Between the trimmed V and J ends, which lost 4 bases and 1 base, there was a span of 7 bases. Looked up from germline, CDR1 is MNHNS and CDR2 is SASEGT. The CDR3 length is 13 residues. The CDR3 region is CASSAQENTEAFF. The CDR3 coding sequence is TGTGCCAGCAGTGCCCAGGAGAACACTGAAGCTTTCTTT.

There are a few counts of this clonotype. V usage is TRBV11-2 and J usage is TRBJ2-5, with a weak D call TRBD2 (6 bases). CDR1 SGHAT and CDR2 FQNNGV come from the germline V gene. The CDR3 sequence is 15 residues long. V lost 5 bases and J 5 bases, leaving 18 bases between the germline ends. The CDR3 DNA reads as TGTGCCAGCAGCAGACTAGTGGGCCTTTGGGAGACCCAGTACTTC. Translated, it gives CASSRLVGLWETQYF.

This clonotype was seen only a few times. V is TRBV28 and J is TRBJ2-7, with D tentatively TRBD2 (6 bases). Trimming cost V 5 bases and J 6 bases, with 14 bases left between them. The CDR3 contains 13 residues. Germline V gene sequence: CDR1 MDHEN, CDR2 SYDVKM. CDR3 protein: CASSTSSALEQYV. The DNA for the CDR3 is TGTGCCAGCAGTACTAGCTCAGCTCTCGAGCAGTACGTC.

Only a few counts were recorded for this clonotype. The genes are TRBV5-1 and TRBJ1-6; 9 nucleotides line up with TRBD1. V gave up 4 bases and J gave up 1 base; unmatched junction bases: 6. The CDR3 is made up of 17 amino acids. Germline V gene data show CDR1 as SGHRS and CDR2 as YFSETQ. CDR3 region: CASSPGTGSSYNSPLHF. The DNA of the CDR3 is TGCGCCAGCAGCCCCGGGACAGGGTCATCCTATAATTCACCCCTCCACTTT.

V usage is TRBV7-2 and J usage is TRBJ2-5; TRBD1 aligns across 7 bases. CDR1 SGHTA and CDR2 FQGNSA come from the germline V gene. V lost 7 bases, J lost 2 bases, and 10 bases stayed unmatched. CDR3 length: 15 amino acids. CDR3 bases: TGTGCCAGCACCCTGATGGGACAGCGGCAAGAGACCCAGTACTTC. Translated, it gives CASTLMGQRQETQYF.

Only a few counts were recorded for this clonotype. This chain uses TRBV29-1 with TRBJ2-3; D uncertain. There are 11 residues in the CDR3. Looked up from germline, CDR1 is SQVTM and CDR2 is ANQGSEA. V lost 3 bases and J lost 5, with 6 bases in between. In nucleotides, the CDR3 is TGCAGCGTTGAGGGCGTAGATACGCAGTATTTT. It is translated as CSVEGVDTQYF.

This clonotype was recorded a few times. The chain has TRBV5-5 and TRBJ1-5; tentatively, D is TRBD1 (5 bases). Germline V lookup: CDR1 SGHKS, CDR2 YYEKEE (reference sequence). V dropped 4 bases and J dropped 3 bases, with 11 bases sitting between them. The CDR3 has 14 amino acids. CDR3 loop: CASSPDTNNQPQHF. Here the CDR3 DNA reads TGTGCCAGCAGCCCGGACACTAACAATCAGCCCCAGCATTTT. Complete variable domain (other parts from reference TRBV5-5 and TRBJ1-5): DAGVTQSPTHLIKTRGQQVTLRCSPISGHKSVSWYQQVLGQGPQFIFQYYEKEERGRGNFPDRFSARQFPNYSSELNVNALLLGDSALYLCASSPDTNNQPQHFGDGTRLSIL.

A word on this clonotype: The conserved phenylalanine or tryptophan normally closing the CDR3 is absent here, so this likely arose from a read error. The genes are TRBV7-8 and TRBJ1-5; TRBD1 matches 9 bases. The CDR3 has 15 residues. CDR1 is SGHVS, CDR2 FQNEAQ, per germline. DNA of the CDR3: TGTGCCGGCAGCCAGGACAGGGGTTGGGAACAGCCCCAGCATTCT. This translates into CAGSQDRGWEQPQHS.

The V gene is TRBV13, the J gene TRBJ2-3; maybe TRBD2 (5 bases). Germline lookup yields CDR1 PRHDT and CDR2 FYEKMQ (reference sequence). V was pared by 5 bases and J by 4 bases, with 19 bases between. This CDR3 spans 16 amino acids. CDR3 protein: CASSHTGWARADTQYF. CDR3 coding DNA: TGTGCCAGCAGCCACACCGGGTGGGCGCGGGCAGATACGCAGTATTTT.

V gene TRBV4-3 combines with J gene TRBJ2-4; D is uncertain. There are 13 residues in the CDR3. CDR1 is LGHNA and CDR2 is YSLEER in the germline V gene. V was pared by 0 bases and J by 7 bases, with 7 bases between. The CDR3 loop is CASSQETKNIQYF. DNA of the CDR3: TGCGCCAGCAGCCAAGAAACGAAGAACATTCAGTACTTC.

The chain employs TRBV6-6 and TRBJ1-2; no reliable D call. CDR3 length: 13 residues. CDR1 MNHNY and CDR2 SVGAGI come from the germline V gene (reference sequence). V lost 8 bases, J lost 0 bases, and 10 bases lay in between. The CDR3 nucleotides read TGTGCCAGCGGGGTGCCAGCTAACTATGGCTACACCTTC. Its translation is CASGVPANYGYTF.

This clonotype appeared many times. The chain recombines TRBV12-3 or TRBV12-4 with TRBJ1-2; D might be TRBD1 (5 bases). The V end lost 4 bases, the J end lost 9 bases, and 9 bases lay between the germline ends. The CDR3 extends over 11 amino acids. CDR3 DNA: TGTGCCAGCAGTTCGAGACAGAGCTACACCTTC. Amino acid sequence: CASSSRQSYTF.